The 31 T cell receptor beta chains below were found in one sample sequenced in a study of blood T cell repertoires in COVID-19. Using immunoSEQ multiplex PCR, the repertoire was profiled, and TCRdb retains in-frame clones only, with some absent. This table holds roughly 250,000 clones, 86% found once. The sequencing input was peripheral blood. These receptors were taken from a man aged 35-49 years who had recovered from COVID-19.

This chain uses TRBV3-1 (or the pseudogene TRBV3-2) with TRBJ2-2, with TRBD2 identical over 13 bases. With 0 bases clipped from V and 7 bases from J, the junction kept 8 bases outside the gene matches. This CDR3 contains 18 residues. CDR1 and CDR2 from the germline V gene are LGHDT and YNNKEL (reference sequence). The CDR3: CASSQETSGGPLNGELFF. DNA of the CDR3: TGTGCCAGCAGCCAAGAGACTAGCGGGGGGCCCCTTAACGGGGAGCTGTTTTTT.

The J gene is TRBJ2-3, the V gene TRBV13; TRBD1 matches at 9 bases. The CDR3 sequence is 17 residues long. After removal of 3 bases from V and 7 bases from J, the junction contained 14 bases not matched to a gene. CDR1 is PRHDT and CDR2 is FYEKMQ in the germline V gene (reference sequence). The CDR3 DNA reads TGTGCCAGCAGCTTTTACCCCCGGGACAGGGTCAGAAATACGCAGTATTTT. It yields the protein CASSFYPRDRVRNTQYF.

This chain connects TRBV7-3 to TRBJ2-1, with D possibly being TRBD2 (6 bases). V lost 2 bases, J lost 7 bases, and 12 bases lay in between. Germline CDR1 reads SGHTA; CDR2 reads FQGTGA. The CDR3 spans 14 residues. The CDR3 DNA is TGTGCCAGCAGCTTACAATCAGGGAGGAATGAGCAGTTCTTC. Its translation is CASSLQSGRNEQFF. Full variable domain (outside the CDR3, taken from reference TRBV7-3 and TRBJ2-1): GAGVSQTPSNKVTEKGKYVELRCDPISGHTALYWYRQSLGQGPEFLIYFQGTGAADDSGLPNDRFFAVRPEGSVSTLKIQRTERGDSAVYLCASSLQSGRNEQFFGPGTRLTVL.

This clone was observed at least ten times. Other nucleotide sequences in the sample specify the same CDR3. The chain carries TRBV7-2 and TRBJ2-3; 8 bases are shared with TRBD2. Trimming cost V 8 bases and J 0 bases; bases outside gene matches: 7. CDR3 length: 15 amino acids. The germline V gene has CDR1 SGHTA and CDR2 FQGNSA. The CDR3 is CASSLASGSTDTQYF. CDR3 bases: TGTGCCAGCTCCCTGGCTAGCGGGAGCACAGATACGCAGTATTTT.

DNA for the CDR3: TGTGCCAGCAGCTTAACACAGGGGCTGTGGGACACAGATACGCAGTATTTT. The encoded protein is CASSLTQGLWDTDTQYF. The chain recombines TRBV7-9 with TRBJ2-3; 7 bases are shared with TRBD1. Germline V gene data show CDR1 as SEHNR and CDR2 as FQNEAQ (reference sequence). CDR3 size: 17 residues. V shed 2 bases, J shed 2 bases, and the junction held 10 bases outside the gene matches.

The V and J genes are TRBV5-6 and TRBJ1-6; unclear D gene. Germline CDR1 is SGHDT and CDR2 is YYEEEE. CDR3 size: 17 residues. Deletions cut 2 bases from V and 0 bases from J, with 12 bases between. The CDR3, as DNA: TGTGCCAGCAGCTTAGCGTCGGAGAGCTCCTATAATTCACCCCTCCACTTT. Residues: CASSLASESSYNSPLHF.

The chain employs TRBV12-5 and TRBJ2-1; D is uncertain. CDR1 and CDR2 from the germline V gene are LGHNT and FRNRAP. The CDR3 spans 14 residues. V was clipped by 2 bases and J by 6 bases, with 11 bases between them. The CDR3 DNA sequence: TGTGCTAGTGGTTTGACCCACTCTTTCAATGAGCAGTTCTTC. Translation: CASGLTHSFNEQFF.

This chain's CDR3 is CASRSGTSGGGLGTQYF. CDR3 DNA sequence: TGTGCCAGCAGAAGCGGGACTAGCGGGGGAGGTTTGGGGACCCAGTACTTC. The chain links TRBV7-9 to TRBJ2-5; 14 bases agree with TRBD2. The germline gives CDR1 SEHNR, CDR2 FQNEAQ (reference sequence). This CDR3 spans 17 amino acids. Germline trimming cut 6 bases from V and 7 bases from J; bases unmatched to any gene: 13.

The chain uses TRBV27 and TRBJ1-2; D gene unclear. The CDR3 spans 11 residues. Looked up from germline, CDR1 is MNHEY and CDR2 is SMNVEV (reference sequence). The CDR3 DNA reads TGTTACCCGGGGTTGGACTATGGCTACACCTTC. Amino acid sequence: CYPGLDYGYTF.

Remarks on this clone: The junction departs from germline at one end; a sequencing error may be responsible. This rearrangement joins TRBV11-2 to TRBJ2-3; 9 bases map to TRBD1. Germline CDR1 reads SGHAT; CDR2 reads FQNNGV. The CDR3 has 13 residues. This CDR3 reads CASSLGGGTGPVF. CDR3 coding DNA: TGTGCCAGCAGCTTAGGTGGGGGGACAGGGCCTGTTTTT.

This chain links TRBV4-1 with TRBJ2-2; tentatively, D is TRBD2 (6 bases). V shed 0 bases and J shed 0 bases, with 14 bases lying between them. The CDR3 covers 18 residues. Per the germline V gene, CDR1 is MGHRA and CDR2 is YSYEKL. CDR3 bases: TGCGCCAGCAGCCAAGAGGGAAGGGGACTGACGAACACCGGGGAGCTGTTTTTT. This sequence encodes CASSQEGRGLTNTGELFF.

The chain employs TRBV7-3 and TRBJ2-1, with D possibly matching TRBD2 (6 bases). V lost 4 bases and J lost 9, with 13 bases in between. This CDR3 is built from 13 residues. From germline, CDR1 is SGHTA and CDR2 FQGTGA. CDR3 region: CASSSGLRGEQFF. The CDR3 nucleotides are TGTGCCAGCAGCTCGGGACTTAGGGGTGAGCAGTTCTTC.

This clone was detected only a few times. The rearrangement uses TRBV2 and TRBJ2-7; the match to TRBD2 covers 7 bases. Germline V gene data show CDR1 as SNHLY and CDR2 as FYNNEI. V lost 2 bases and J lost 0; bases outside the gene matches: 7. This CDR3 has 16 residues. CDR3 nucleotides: TGTGCCAGCAGTGAACTCCCAAGCGGGGTCTCCTACGAGCAGTACTTC. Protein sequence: CASSELPSGVSYEQYF.

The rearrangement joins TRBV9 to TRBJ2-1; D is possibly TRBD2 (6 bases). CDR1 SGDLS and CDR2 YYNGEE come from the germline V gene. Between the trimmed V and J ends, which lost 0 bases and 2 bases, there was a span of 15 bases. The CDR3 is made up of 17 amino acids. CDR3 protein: CASSVASGTGTYNEQFF. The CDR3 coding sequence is TGTGCCAGCAGCGTAGCGTCCGGGACTGGAACCTACAATGAGCAGTTCTTC.

This CDR3 reads CASSVLTGGAKNIQYF. The CDR3 bases are TGTGCCAGCAGTGTACTTACAGGGGGGGCCAAAAACATTCAGTACTTC. The chain combines TRBV6-6 with TRBJ2-4; TRBD1 aligns across 8 bases. J lost 1 base, V lost 5 bases, and 7 bases had no gene match. The germline V gene encodes CDR1 MNHNY and CDR2 SVGAGI (reference sequence). The CDR3 consists of 16 residues.

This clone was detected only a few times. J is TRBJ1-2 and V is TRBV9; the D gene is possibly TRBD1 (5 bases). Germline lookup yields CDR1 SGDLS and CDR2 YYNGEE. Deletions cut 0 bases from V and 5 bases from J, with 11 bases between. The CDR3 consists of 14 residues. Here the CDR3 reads CASSVGGAGYGYTF. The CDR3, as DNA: TGTGCCAGCAGCGTAGGGGGCGCTGGGTATGGCTACACCTTC.

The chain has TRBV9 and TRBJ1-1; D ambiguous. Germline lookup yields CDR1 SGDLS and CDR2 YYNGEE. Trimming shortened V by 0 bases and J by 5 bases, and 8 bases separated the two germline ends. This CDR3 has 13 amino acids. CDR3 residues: CASSVDRGTEAFF. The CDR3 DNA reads TGTGCCAGCAGCGTAGACAGAGGGACTGAAGCTTTCTTT.

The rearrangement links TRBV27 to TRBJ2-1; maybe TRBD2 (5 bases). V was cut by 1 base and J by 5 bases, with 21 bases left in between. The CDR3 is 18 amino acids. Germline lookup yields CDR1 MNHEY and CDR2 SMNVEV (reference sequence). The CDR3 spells CASSLYGTSRGLNNEQFF. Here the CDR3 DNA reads TGTGCCAGCAGTTTATATGGCACTTCCCGGGGTCTAAACAATGAGCAGTTCTTC.

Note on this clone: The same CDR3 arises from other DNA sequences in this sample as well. CDR3 in DNA: TGTGCCAGCAGTTACTCCCGGAGGGACCAAGCTTTCTTT. This translates into CASSYSRRDQAFF. The V and J genes are TRBV6-5 and TRBJ1-1; D might be TRBD1 (5 bases). The CDR3 sequence is 13 residues long. Per germline, CDR1 MNHEY and CDR2 SVGAGI. Trimming shortened V by 0 bases and J by 9 bases, and 11 bases separated the two germline ends.

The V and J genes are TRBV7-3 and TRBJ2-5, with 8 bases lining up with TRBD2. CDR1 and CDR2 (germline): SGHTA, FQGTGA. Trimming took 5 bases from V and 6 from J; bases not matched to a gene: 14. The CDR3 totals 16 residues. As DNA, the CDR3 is TGTGCCAGCAGCCTCCTTCCTGGAGCGGGAGAAAAGACCCAGTACTTC. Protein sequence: CASSLLPGAGEKTQYF.

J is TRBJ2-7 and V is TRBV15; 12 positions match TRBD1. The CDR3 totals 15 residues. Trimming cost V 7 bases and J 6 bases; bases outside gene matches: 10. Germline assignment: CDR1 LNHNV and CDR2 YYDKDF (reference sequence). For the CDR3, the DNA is TGTGCCACCAACCGGATGGGACAGGGGGCTAGCGAGCAGTACTTC. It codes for CATNRMGQGASEQYF.

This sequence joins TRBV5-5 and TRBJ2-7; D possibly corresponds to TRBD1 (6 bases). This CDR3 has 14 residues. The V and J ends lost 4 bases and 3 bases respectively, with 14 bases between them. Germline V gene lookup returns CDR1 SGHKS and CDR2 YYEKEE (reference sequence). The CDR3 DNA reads TGTGCCAGCAGCCCCCCAGACAGGCGCTACGAGCAGTACTTC. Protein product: CASSPPDRRYEQYF.

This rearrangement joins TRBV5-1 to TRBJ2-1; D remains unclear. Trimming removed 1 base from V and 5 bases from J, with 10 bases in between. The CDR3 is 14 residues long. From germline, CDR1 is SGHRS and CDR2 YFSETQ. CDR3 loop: CASSLNAVNNEQFF. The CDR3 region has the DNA TGCGCCAGCAGCTTGAATGCGGTTAACAATGAGCAGTTCTTC.

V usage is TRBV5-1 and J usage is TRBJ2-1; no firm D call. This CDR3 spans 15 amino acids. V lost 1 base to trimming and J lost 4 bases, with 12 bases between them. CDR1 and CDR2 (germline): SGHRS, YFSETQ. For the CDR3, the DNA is TGCGCCAGCAGCTTGCACTATCCCACTTACAATGAGCAGTTCTTC. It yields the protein CASSLHYPTYNEQFF.

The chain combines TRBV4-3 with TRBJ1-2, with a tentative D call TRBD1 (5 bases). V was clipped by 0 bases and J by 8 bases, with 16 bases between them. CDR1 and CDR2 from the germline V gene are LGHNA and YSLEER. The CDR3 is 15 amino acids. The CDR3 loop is CASSQDWGGSMGYTF. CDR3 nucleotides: TGCGCCAGCAGCCAAGATTGGGGGGGTTCTATGGGCTACACCTTC.

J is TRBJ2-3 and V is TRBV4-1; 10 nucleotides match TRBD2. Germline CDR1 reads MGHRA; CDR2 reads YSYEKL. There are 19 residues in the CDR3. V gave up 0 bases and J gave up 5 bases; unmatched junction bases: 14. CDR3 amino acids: CASSQEPGLAGADIDTQYF. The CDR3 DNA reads TGCGCCAGCAGCCAAGAGCCGGGCCTAGCGGGAGCAGACATAGATACGCAGTATTTT.

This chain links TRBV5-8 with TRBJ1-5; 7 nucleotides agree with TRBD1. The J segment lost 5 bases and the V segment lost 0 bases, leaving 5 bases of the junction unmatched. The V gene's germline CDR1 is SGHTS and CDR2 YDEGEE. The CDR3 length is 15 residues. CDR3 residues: CASSLEGTEDQPQHF. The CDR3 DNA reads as TGTGCCAGCAGCTTGGAAGGGACAGAAGATCAGCCCCAGCATTTT.

In nucleotides, the CDR3 is TGTGCCAGCAGCCGCGGACTAGACTACAATGAGCAGTTCTTC. Translation: CASSRGLDYNEQFF. The rearrangement links TRBV6-6 to TRBJ2-1; 7 nucleotides line up with TRBD2. Germline V gives CDR1 MNHNY, CDR2 SVGAGI (reference sequence). The CDR3 is 14 residues long. Trimming at V came to 6 bases and at J to 3 bases, leaving 5 bases not matched to a gene.

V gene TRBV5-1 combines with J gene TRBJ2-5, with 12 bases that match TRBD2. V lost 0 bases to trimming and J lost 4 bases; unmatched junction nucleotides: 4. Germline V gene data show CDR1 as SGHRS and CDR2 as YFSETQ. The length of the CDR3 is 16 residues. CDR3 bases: TGCGCCAGCAGCTTGGCCTCTAGCGGGGGGGCAGAGACCCAGTACTTC. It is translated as CASSLASSGGAETQYF.

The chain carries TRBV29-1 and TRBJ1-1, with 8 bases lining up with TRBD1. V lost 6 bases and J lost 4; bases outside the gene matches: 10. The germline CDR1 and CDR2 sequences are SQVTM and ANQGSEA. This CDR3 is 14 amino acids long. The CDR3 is CSVGPRGQGTEAFF. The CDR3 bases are TGCAGCGTAGGCCCCAGGGGGCAAGGCACTGAAGCTTTCTTT.

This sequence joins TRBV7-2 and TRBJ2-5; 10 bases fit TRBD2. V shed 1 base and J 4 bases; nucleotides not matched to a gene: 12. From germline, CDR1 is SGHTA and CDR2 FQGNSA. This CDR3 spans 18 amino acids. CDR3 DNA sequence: TGTGCCAGCAGCTTAGGGTCTAGCGGGAGTCGGTCCCGAGAGACCCAGTACTTC. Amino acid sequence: CASSLGSSGSRSRETQYF.